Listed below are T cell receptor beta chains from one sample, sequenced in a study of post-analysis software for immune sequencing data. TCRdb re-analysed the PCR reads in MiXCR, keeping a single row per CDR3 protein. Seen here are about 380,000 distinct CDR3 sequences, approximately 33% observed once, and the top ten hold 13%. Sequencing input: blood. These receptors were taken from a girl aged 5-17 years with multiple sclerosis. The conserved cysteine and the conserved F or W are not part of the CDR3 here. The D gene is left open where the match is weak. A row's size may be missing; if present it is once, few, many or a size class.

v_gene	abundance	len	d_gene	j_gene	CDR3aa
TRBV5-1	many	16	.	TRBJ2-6	ASSLGLGMSSGANVLT
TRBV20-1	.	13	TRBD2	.	SAGTTSGGINEQY
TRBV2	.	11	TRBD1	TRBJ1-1	ASRRQGDTEAF
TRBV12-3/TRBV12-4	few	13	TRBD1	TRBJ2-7	ASRSRTGVGVEQY
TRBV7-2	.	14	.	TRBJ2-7	ASSFAAGDPRYEQY
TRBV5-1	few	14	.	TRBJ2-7	ASSYGGGARGGEQY
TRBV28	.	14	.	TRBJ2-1	ASSSKGAVRGNEQF
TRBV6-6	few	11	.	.	ASSYSTSETQY
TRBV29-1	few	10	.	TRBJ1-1	SVADTNTEAF
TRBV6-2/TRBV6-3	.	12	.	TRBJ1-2	ASRNGQNLYGYT
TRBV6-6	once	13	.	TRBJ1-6	ASNLYPVGGSPLH
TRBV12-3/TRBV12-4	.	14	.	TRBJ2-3	ASSIGTRGSTDTQY
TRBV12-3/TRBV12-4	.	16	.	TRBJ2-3	ASSPSPPGSASTDTQY
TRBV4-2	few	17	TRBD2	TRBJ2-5	ASSQVEWGTSGGQETQY
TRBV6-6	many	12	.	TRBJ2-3	ASRTAGPTDTQY
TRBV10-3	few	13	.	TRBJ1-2	AISEPGQTDYGYT
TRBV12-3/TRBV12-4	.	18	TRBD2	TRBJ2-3	ASSLKIGLAGEESTDTRY
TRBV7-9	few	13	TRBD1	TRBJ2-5	ASSPRTGGGETQY
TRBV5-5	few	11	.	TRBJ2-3	ASSLGHLDAQY
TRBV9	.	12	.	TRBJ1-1	ASSVGHGDTEAF
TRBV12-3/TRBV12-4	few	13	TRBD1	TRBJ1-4	ASRITGTGAEKLF
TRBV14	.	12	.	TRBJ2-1	ASGSVGGRDEQF
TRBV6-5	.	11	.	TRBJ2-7	ASSYEDSYEQY